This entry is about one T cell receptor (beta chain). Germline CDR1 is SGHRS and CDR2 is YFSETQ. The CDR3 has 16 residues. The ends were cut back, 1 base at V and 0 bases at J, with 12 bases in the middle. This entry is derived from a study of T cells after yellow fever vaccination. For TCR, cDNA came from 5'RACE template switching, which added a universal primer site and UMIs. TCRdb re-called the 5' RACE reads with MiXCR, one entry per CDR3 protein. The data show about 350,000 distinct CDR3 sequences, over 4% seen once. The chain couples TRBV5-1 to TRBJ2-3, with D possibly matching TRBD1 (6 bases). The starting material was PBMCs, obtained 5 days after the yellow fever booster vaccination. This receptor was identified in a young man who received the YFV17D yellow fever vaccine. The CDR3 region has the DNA TGCGCCAGCAGCTTGCCTGGACAGACTAGCACAGATACGCAGTATTTT. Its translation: CASSLPGQTSTDTQYF.